The rows below give T cell receptor beta chains drawn from one sample of a study of blood T cell repertoires in COVID-19. Assay used: immunoSEQ multiplex PCR; TCRdb lists only in-frame clones, some missing. The table shows about 180,000 clones, with roughly nine tenths occurring only once. Source material: peripheral blood. These receptors originate from a woman younger than 45 with active or convalescent COVID-19. The CDR3 runs from the conserved cysteine through the conserved F or W. The D gene is left open where the match is weak. Only some rows state a clone size, as once, few, many or a class for expanded clones.

v_gene	j_gene	d_gene	abundance	CDR3aa	CDR3nt
TRBV19	TRBJ2-5	TRBD1	once	CASSDRDRRETQYF	TGTGCCAGTAGTGACCGGGACAGGCGGGAGACCCAGTACTTC
TRBV15	TRBJ2-7	TRBD1	.	CATSESFWGGTGSYEQYF	TGTGCCACCAGCGAGAGTTTCTGGGGCGGGACAGGCTCCTACGAGCAGTACTTC
TRBV30	TRBJ1-5	.	few	CAWSGGSQPQHF	TGTGCCTGGAGCGGAGGATCACAGCCCCAGCATTTT
TRBV6-1	TRBJ2-7	.	.	CASSERGGSVDEQYF	TGTGCCAGCAGTGAAAGAGGAGGGAGTGTCGACGAGCAGTACTTC
TRBV5-1	TRBJ1-1	.	.	CASSLEGFEAFF	TGCGCCAGCAGCTTGGAGGGGTTTGAAGCTTTCTTT
TRBV15	TRBJ2-1	TRBD1	once	CATNRGWDFTNEQFF	TGTGCCACTAACAGGGGCTGGGATTTTACAAATGAGCAGTTCTTC
TRBV27	TRBJ2-7	TRBD1	.	CASSFETGPGWQYF	TGTGCCAGCAGTTTCGAGACAGGGCCTGGGTGGCAGTACTTC
TRBV14	TRBJ1-6	TRBD1	.	CASSQDYGQGRYSYNSPLHF	TGTGCCAGCAGCCAAGACTATGGACAGGGCAGATACTCCTATAATTCACCCCTCCACTTT
TRBV2	TRBJ1-2	TRBD1	.	CASSGTGDYGYTF	TGTGCCAGCAGTGGGACAGGGGATTATGGCTACACCTTC
TRBV7-8	TRBJ1-6	.	.	CASSLRGSYNSPLHF	TGTGCCAGCAGCTTACGGGGCTCCTATAATTCACCCCTCCACTTT
TRBV10-2	TRBJ1-2	TRBD1	.	CASSPDRVHGYTF	TGCGCCAGCAGTCCCGACAGGGTCCATGGCTACACCTTC
TRBV2	TRBJ2-1	TRBD1	.	CASRTQGIDGGEQFF	TGTGCCAGCAGGACACAGGGGATTGATGGCGGTGAGCAGTTCTTC
TRBV9	TRBJ1-1	.	.	CASTEQAINGEAFF	TGTGCCAGCACCGAGCAGGCCATCAATGGGGAAGCTTTCTTT
TRBV27	TRBJ2-5	.	once	CASSSLPGGKTQYF	TGTGCCAGCAGTTCCCTACCAGGGGGGAAGACCCAGTACTTC
TRBV19	TRBJ1-2	.	.	CASSLTDNYGYTF	TGTGCCAGTAGTTTGACAGATAACTATGGCTACACCTTC
TRBV14	TRBJ2-1	TRBD2	.	CASSHARDYPLYNEQFF	TGTGCCAGCAGCCATGCACGGGACTACCCCCTCTACAATGAGCAGTTCTTC
TRBV7-9	TRBJ2-3	.	once	CASSLARVSSTDTQYF	TGTGCCAGCAGCTTAGCGCGGGTATCTAGCACAGATACGCAGTATTTT
TRBV4-1	TRBJ1-5	TRBD1	few	CASSQQEGANQPQHF	TGCGCCAGCAGCCAACAAGAGGGGGCGAATCAGCCCCAGCATTTT
TRBV10-2	TRBJ1-4	TRBD1	.	CASRFAGGSNEKLFF	TGCGCCAGCAGATTCGCAGGGGGATCTAATGAAAAACTGTTTTTT
TRBV5-6	TRBJ1-2	.	.	CASSFGQAYGYTF	TGTGCCAGCAGCTTTGGTCAGGCCTATGGCTACACCTTC
TRBV10-3	TRBJ1-6	.	.	CAISEGLINSPLHF	TGTGCCATCAGTGAGGGACTGATTAATTCACCCCTCCACTTT
TRBV5-1	TRBJ2-7	TRBD1	.	CASSKPGQQGYEQYF	TGCGCCAGCAGCAAGCCGGGACAGCAGGGGTACGAGCAGTACTTC
TRBV3-1/TRBV3-2	TRBJ2-2	.	.	CASSSWTDPNTGELFF	TGTGCCAGCAGCTCCTGGACAGATCCGAACACCGGGGAGCTGTTTTTT
TRBV21-1	TRBJ1-2	.	.	CASQGPDRPTYGYTF	TGTGCCAGCCAAGGACCGGACAGGCCGACATATGGCTACACCTTC
TRBV6-1	TRBJ2-3	.	.	CASSEGGGPDTQYF	TGTGCCAGCAGTGAGGGAGGGGGGCCAGATACGCAGTATTTT
TRBV7-9	TRBJ1-5	TRBD1	.	CASSLDPGQYSNQPQHF	TGTGCCAGCAGCTTAGACCCGGGACAGTATAGCAATCAGCCCCAGCATTTT
TRBV13	TRBJ2-5	TRBD2	.	CASSQRGTSVQETQYF	TGTGCCAGCAGCCAACGAGGGACTAGCGTACAAGAGACCCAGTACTTC
TRBV28	TRBJ2-5	.	.	CAARGPHSETQYF	TGTGCCGCGCGGGGACCCCACTCGGAGACCCAGTACTTC
TRBV11-3	TRBJ2-1	.	.	CASSLRLDVNEQFF	TGTGCCAGCAGCTTAAGACTAGATGTTAATGAGCAGTTCTTC
TRBV5-1	TRBJ2-7	TRBD2	.	CASSDGTSGSYEQYF	TGCGCCAGCAGCGACGGGACTAGCGGGAGCTACGAGCAGTACTTC
TRBV5-5	TRBJ2-3	.	.	CASSLAVAGASTDTQYF	TGTGCCAGCAGCTTGGCGGTGGCAGGGGCTAGCACAGATACGCAGTATTTT
TRBV24-1	TRBJ2-1	.	.	CATSDGLNDEQFF	TGTGCCACCAGTGATGGGCTTAACGATGAGCAGTTCTTC
TRBV27	TRBJ2-2	TRBD2	.	CATLAGVNTGELFF	TGTGCCACTCTAGCGGGAGTGAACACCGGGGAGCTGTTTTTT
TRBV5-8	TRBJ1-5	.	.	CASSYTKTTGLISQPQHF	TGTGCCAGCAGCTATACCAAGACCACCGGACTAATAAGTCAGCCCCAGCATTTT
TRBV10-3	TRBJ2-1	TRBD2	.	CAISGGTSSSNNEQFF	TGTGCCATCAGTGGAGGGACTAGCAGTTCCAACAATGAGCAGTTCTTC
TRBV13	TRBJ2-7	TRBD2	.	CASSSITSGAPYEQYF	TGTGCCAGCAGCTCAATTACTAGCGGGGCACCCTACGAGCAGTACTTC
TRBV29-1	TRBJ2-3	TRBD1	.	CSVRRGMADTQYF	TGCAGCGTTCGCAGGGGGATGGCAGATACGCAGTATTTT
TRBV13	TRBJ2-7	.	.	CASLGDQGGGEQYF	TGTGCCAGCTTAGGGGATCAGGGAGGAGGCGAGCAGTACTTC
TRBV18	TRBJ2-1	TRBD2	.	CASSPREVSYNEQFF	TGTGCCAGCTCACCCCGGGAGGTATCCTACAATGAGCAGTTCTTC
TRBV6-1	TRBJ2-1	.	once	CASSEILNEQFF	TGTGCCAGCAGTGAAATTCTTAATGAGCAGTTCTTC
TRBV14	TRBJ1-5	.	.	CASSQDERGHQPQHF	TGTGCCAGCAGCCAAGATGAGCGGGGGCATCAGCCCCAGCATTTT
TRBV27	TRBJ2-1	TRBD2	.	CASSLSSGPYNEQFF	TGTGCCAGCAGTCTCTCTAGCGGGCCCTACAATGAGCAGTTCTTC
TRBV7-6	TRBJ2-5	.	.	CASSSLDTETQYF	TGTGCCAGCAGCTCCCTAGATACGGAGACCCAGTACTTC
TRBV5-5	TRBJ1-2	TRBD1	.	CASSLRQGANNYGYTF	TGTGCCAGCAGCTTGCGCCAGGGGGCGAATAACTATGGCTACACCTTC
TRBV19	TRBJ1-5	.	.	CASINRGYGNQPQHF	TGTGCCAGTATAAATCGGGGATATGGCAATCAGCCCCAGCATTTT
TRBV7-9	TRBJ1-2	.	.	CASSLDSYGYTF	TGTGCCAGCAGCCTGGACAGCTATGGCTACACCTTC
TRBV7-9	TRBJ2-7	TRBD1	.	CASSRTGERGNEQYF	TGTGCCAGCAGCCGCACAGGGGAACGAGGCAACGAGCAGTACTTC
TRBV5-8	TRBJ1-2	TRBD1	.	CASSLDRTGTYGYTF	TGTGCCAGCAGCCTCGACCGGACAGGGACCTATGGCTACACCTTC
TRBV5-8	TRBJ2-7	TRBD1	.	CASSSDRDYEQYF	TGTGCCAGCAGTTCCGACAGGGACTACGAGCAGTACTTC
TRBV28	TRBJ1-2	.	.	CASSSGDLYGYTF	TGTGCCAGCAGTTCGGGGGATCTCTATGGCTACACCTTC
TRBV2	TRBJ2-3	TRBD1	once	CASSFPGQVTDTQYF	TGTGCCAGCAGTTTCCCGGGACAGGTAACAGATACGCAGTATTTT
TRBV9	TRBJ2-1	TRBD2	.	CASSVAGAGVQFF	TGTGCCAGCAGCGTAGCTGGAGCGGGAGTACAGTTCTTC
TRBV18	TRBJ1-2	TRBD1	.	CASSPVDRWNYGYTF	TGTGCCAGCTCACCTGTGGACAGGTGGAACTATGGCTACACCTTC
TRBV6-6	TRBJ1-1	.	.	CASSGTGTPNTEAFF	TGTGCCAGCAGTGGAACCGGGACACCGAACACTGAAGCTTTCTTT